The 7 T cell receptor beta chains in this list originate from one sample, sequenced in a study of blood T cell repertoires in COVID-19. The repertoire was sequenced with immunoSEQ multiplex PCR; TCRdb's copy has only in-frame clones and lacks some. Of approximately 250,000 clones in the sample, roughly 91% were seen once. The sequenced material came from PBMCs or T cells enriched from blood (not recorded which). These receptors were taken from a woman aged 25 to 39 who had recovered from COVID-19.

The V call is TRBV7-2, the J call TRBJ1-6, with unresolved D. This CDR3 contains 17 residues. In germline, CDR1 is SGHTA, CDR2 FQGNSA. V shed 5 bases and J shed 0 bases, with 14 bases lying between them. In nucleotides, the CDR3 is TGTGCCAGCAGCCGTAAATTACAGAGCTCCTATAATTCACCCCTCCACTTT. It codes for CASSRKLQSSYNSPLHF.

The chain uses TRBV9 and TRBJ2-1; 7 bases fit TRBD1. Germline V gene lookup returns CDR1 SGDLS and CDR2 YYNGEE. The CDR3 has 14 amino acids. Trimming cost V 3 bases and J 2 bases; bases outside gene matches: 2. The CDR3 DNA sequence: TGTGCCAGCAGCGAACAGGGGACCTACAATGAGCAGTTCTTC. Translated, it gives CASSEQGTYNEQFF.

The chain links TRBV11-2 to TRBJ2-1; D not certain. V gave up 5 bases and J gave up 0 bases, with 11 bases separating them. The CDR3 spans 15 residues. Germline CDR1 SGHAT, CDR2 FQNNGV. The CDR3 protein is CASSPEYSSYNEQFF. The DNA for the CDR3 is TGTGCCAGCAGCCCCGAGTACTCCTCCTACAATGAGCAGTTCTTC.

The V gene is TRBV29-1, the J gene TRBJ1-4; no reliable D call. The CDR3 is made up of 13 amino acids. V dropped 2 bases and J dropped 0 bases, with 4 bases sitting between them. The V gene's germline CDR1 is SQVTM and CDR2 ANQGSEA. The CDR3 nucleotides are TGCAGCGTTGAAATCACAACTAATGAAAAACTGTTTTTT. This sequence encodes CSVEITTNEKLFF.

This chain uses TRBV4-3 with TRBJ2-2, with 13 bases matching TRBD2. CDR1 is LGHNA and CDR2 is YSLEER in the germline V gene. V shed 4 bases and J 4 bases; nucleotides not matched to a gene: 3. The CDR3 has 16 amino acids. CDR3 amino acids: CASSRRTSGSTGELFF. CDR3 DNA sequence: TGCGCCAGCAGCCGGAGGACTAGCGGGAGCACCGGGGAGCTGTTTTTT.

This rearrangement joins TRBV28 to TRBJ1-3; D is unresolved. Trimming cost V 6 bases and J 0 bases, with 9 bases left between them. CDR1 MDHEN and CDR2 SYDVKM come from the germline V gene. CDR3 length equals 14 residues. CDR3 sequence (DNA): TGTGCCAGCAGGGAGCACCACTCTGGAAACACCATATATTTT. Residues: CASREHHSGNTIYF.

This clone is a singleton in its sample. The chain uses TRBV6-5 and TRBJ2-1, with 8 nucleotides matching TRBD2. The CDR3 loop spans 15 amino acids. CDR1 is MNHEY, CDR2 SVGAGI, per germline. After removal of 2 bases from V and 3 bases from J, the junction contained 3 bases not matched to a gene. The CDR3 nucleotides are TGTGCCAGCAGTTACGTAGCGGGAAGCTACAATGAGCAGTTCTTC. Translating gives CASSYVAGSYNEQFF.